The sequence of this T cell receptor beta chain was determined in a study of technical replicates of blood from several donors. The CDR3 length is 19 residues. Trimming shortened V by 0 bases and J by 1 base, and 18 bases separated the two germline ends. In germline, CDR1 is LGHNA, CDR2 YNFKEQ. The table came from immunoSEQ multiplex PCR; TCRdb's copy has only in-frame clones and leaves some out. The sample shows about 75,000 clones, approximately 90% of them seen only once. The V and J genes are TRBV4-2 and TRBJ1-4; D call uncertain. The specimen sequenced was T cells isolated from PBMCs. The sequence was collected from a human donor in good health. In nucleotides, the CDR3 is TGTGCCAGCAGCCAAGACGGCCCCGGGGTACGGATAACTAATGAAAAACTGTTTTTT. As protein: CASSQDGPGVRITNEKLFF.